This TCR beta chain comes out of a study of Graves' ophthalmopathy and Graves' hyperthyroidism. This CDR3 is 13 amino acids long. V was cut by 3 bases and J by 9 bases, with 12 bases left in between. Germline V gene data show CDR1 as SNHLY and CDR2 as FYNNEI. Recruitment covered hyperthyroidism patients aged 18 to 65 whose new diagnosis was of under 2 months' duration. Patients were excluded if they had other autoimmune diseases or uncontrolled infections, and likewise if pregnancy or lactation applied. TCR beta CDR3 regions were amplified from RNA transcripts. First-round RT-PCR employed HTBI primers, with a second-round multiplex PCR after it. TCRdb redid the calling of the multiplex PCR reads with MiXCR, one entry per CDR3 protein. The sample carries fewer than 20,000 distinct CDR3 sequences, 46% recorded once.

Sequencing input: peripheral blood. This chain uses TRBV2 with TRBJ1-5; tentatively, D is TRBD1 (6 bases). This receptor was identified in a woman aged 40 to 50 with stable Graves' hyperthyroidism. The CDR3 DNA reads TGTGCCAGCAGTGACTGGGGGGCGGGGCCCCAGCATTTT. It yields the protein CASSDWGAGPQHF.